These 12 T cell receptor beta chains share one sample of origin, sequenced in a study of OX40 agonist ivuxolimab in advanced cancers. The method was immunoSEQ multiplex PCR; TCRdb's version includes in-frame clones alone and lacks a portion of them. This table holds over 75,000 clones, about 90% found once. The source was CD4+ or CD8+ T cells sorted from blood, collected in a trial of the OX40 agonist ivuxolimab. These receptor sequences come from an adult with an advanced solid tumor such as melanoma, head and neck, liver or kidney cancer.

V usage is TRBV6-5 and J usage is TRBJ1-5, with D possibly TRBD1 on 5 matching bases. This CDR3 region has 14 residues. Germline V gene data show CDR1 as MNHEY and CDR2 as SVGAGI. V was cut by 8 bases and J by 0 bases, with 11 bases left in between. CDR3 DNA: TGTGCCAGCTCGGCGGGGGATAGCAATCAGCCCCAGCATTTT. It specifies CASSAGDSNQPQHF.

In its sample, this clone was seen once. V and J are TRBV29-1 and TRBJ2-3; maybe TRBD2 (6 bases). The V gene lost 4 bases and the J gene lost 3 bases, with 11 bases spanning the gap. The CDR3 length is 13 residues. Germline V gene sequence: CDR1 SQVTM, CDR2 ANQGSEA. Here the CDR3 DNA reads TGCAGCGTTGTGGGAGGCAGGACAGATACGCAGTATTTT. Its protein product is CSVVGGRTDTQYF.

This chain joins TRBV5-1 and TRBJ1-5, with a tentative D call TRBD1 (6 bases). Deletions cut 1 base from V and 4 bases from J, with 15 bases between. The CDR3 is 16 residues long. Germline V gene sequence: CDR1 SGHRS, CDR2 YFSETQ. CDR3 coding DNA: TGCGCCAGCAGCTTGTTCCCAGGGGAAGAAAATCAGCCCCAGCATTTT. It codes for CASSLFPGEENQPQHF.

This chain connects TRBV7-9 to TRBJ1-1; TRBD1 might be the D (5 bases). V dropped 7 bases and J dropped 1 base, with 13 bases sitting between them. CDR1 and CDR2 from the germline V gene are SEHNR and FQNEAQ (reference sequence). This CDR3 contains 14 residues. The DNA of the CDR3 is TGTGCCAGCATCGGGGCCGGATGGAACACTGAAGCTTTCTTT. This gives the protein CASIGAGWNTEAFF.

The chain employs TRBV27 and TRBJ2-7; tentatively, D is TRBD1 (6 bases). The length of the CDR3 is 12 residues. Germline V gene data show CDR1 as MNHEY and CDR2 as SMNVEV (reference sequence). Trimming removed 7 bases from V and 0 bases from J, with 7 bases in between. CDR3 sequence: CASTGASYEQYF. In DNA form, the CDR3 reads TGTGCCAGCACAGGGGCCTCCTACGAGCAGTACTTC.

This clone was recorded once. J is TRBJ1-1 and V is TRBV28; D possibly corresponds to TRBD1 (6 bases). V was pared by 4 bases and J by 4 bases, with 13 bases between. Germline lookup yields CDR1 MDHEN and CDR2 SYDVKM. This CDR3 has 14 amino acids. Here the CDR3 DNA reads TGTGCCAGCAGTTCATACAGGGTGGGCACTGAAGCTTTCTTT. Its protein product is CASSSYRVGTEAFF.

The rearrangement joins TRBV10-3 to TRBJ2-3, with 7 bases fitting TRBD1. The CDR3 length is 13 residues. Germline V CDR1 and CDR2: ENHRY, SYGVKD. Unmatched junction bases numbered 4, after V lost 10 bases and J lost 0 bases. The CDR3 region is CATGQESTDTQYF. The CDR3 DNA reads as TGTGCCACAGGACAGGAGAGCACAGATACGCAGTATTTT.

The J gene is TRBJ2-1, the V gene TRBV10-3, with a weak D call TRBD1 (5 bases). The germline V gene has CDR1 ENHRY and CDR2 SYGVKD. The ends were cut back, 6 bases at V and 3 bases at J, with 15 bases in the middle. This CDR3 contains 15 residues. The DNA of the CDR3 is TGTGCCATCAGCACCTGGGGCTTAAACTACAATGAGCAGTTCTTC. Encoded protein: CAISTWGLNYNEQFF.

The chain links TRBV6-6 to TRBJ2-5; the D gene could be TRBD1 or TRBD2 (5 bases each). CDR1 and CDR2 from the germline V gene are MNHNY and SVGAGI (reference sequence). Trimming removed 2 bases at V and 3 bases at J, with 7 bases between. The CDR3 extends over 13 amino acids. The CDR3 DNA reads TGTGCCAGCAGTTACGGGGGAAAAGAGACCCAGTACTTC. Its protein product is CASSYGGKETQYF.

The chain recombines TRBV28 with TRBJ1-2, with no clear D. This CDR3 spans 13 amino acids. Germline values: CDR1 MDHEN, CDR2 SYDVKM. The V end lost 2 bases, the J end lost 0 bases, and 4 bases lay between the germline ends. Written as DNA, the CDR3 is TGTGCCAGCAGTTTAGAAGCTAACTATGGCTACACCTTC. The encoded protein is CASSLEANYGYTF.

V gene TRBV7-2 combines with J gene TRBJ1-6; possibly TRBD1 for D (6 bases). Trimming removed 2 bases from V and 8 bases from J, with 13 bases in between. The CDR3 length is 15 residues. Germline V gene sequence: CDR1 SGHTA, CDR2 FQGNSA. The CDR3 here is CASSLFQGPYSPLHF. For the CDR3, the DNA is TGTGCCAGCAGCTTATTTCAGGGGCCCTATTCACCCCTCCACTTT.

The V and J genes are TRBV6-1 and TRBJ2-6; D is unresolved. V was clipped by 3 bases and J by 0 bases, with 9 bases between them. Germline V CDR1 and CDR2: MNHNS, SASEGT. This CDR3 contains 16 residues. The CDR3 is CASSEFTASGANVLTF. In DNA, the CDR3 is TGTGCCAGCAGTGAGTTTACAGCCTCTGGGGCCAACGTCCTGACTTTC.